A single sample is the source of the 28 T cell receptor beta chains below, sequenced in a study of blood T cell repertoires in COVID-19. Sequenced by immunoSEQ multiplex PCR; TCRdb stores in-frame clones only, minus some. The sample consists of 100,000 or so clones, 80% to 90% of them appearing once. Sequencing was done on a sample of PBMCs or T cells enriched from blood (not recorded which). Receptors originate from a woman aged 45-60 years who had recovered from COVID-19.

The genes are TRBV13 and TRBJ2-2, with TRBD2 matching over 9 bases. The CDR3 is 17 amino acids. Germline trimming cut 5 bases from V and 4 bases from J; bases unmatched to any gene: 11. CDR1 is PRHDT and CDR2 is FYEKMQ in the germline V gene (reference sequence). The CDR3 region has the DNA TGTGCCAGCAGCCCTCGGGCTAGCGGGGCCGGCACCGGGGAGCTGTTTTTT. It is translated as CASSPRASGAGTGELFF.

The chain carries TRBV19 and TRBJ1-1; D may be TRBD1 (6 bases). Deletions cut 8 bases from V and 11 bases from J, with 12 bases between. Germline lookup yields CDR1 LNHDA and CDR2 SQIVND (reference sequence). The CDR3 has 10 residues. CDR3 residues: CASGTGNAFF. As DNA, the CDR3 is TGTGCCAGTGGCACAGGGAATGCTTTCTTT.

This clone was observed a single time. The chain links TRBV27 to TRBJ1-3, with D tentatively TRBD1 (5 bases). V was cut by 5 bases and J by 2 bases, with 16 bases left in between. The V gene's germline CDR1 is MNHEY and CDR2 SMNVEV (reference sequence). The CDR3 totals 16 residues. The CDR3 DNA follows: TGTGCCAGCAGTCCCTACCGGGGGACCGCTGGAAACACCATATATTTT. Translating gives CASSPYRGTAGNTIYF.

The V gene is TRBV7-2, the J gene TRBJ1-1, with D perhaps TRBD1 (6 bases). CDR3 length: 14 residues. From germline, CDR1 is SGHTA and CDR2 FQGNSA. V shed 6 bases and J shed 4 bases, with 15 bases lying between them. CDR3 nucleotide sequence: TGTGCCAGCAGGACGACAGGTTTGAGCACTGAAGCTTTCTTT. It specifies CASRTTGLSTEAFF.

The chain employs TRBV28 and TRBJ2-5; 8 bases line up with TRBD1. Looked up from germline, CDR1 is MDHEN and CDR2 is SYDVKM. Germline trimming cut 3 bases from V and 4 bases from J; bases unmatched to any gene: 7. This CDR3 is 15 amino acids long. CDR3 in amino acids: CASSFSGGDGETQYF. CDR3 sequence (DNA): TGTGCCAGCAGTTTTTCAGGGGGCGACGGAGAGACCCAGTACTTC.

CDR3 sequence (DNA): TGTGCCTGGAGGTCGGGCAGGGGCTATGGTGGCTACACCTTC. It codes for CAWRSGRGYGGYTF. V is TRBV30 and J is TRBJ1-2, with a tentative D call TRBD1 (6 bases). CDR1 and CDR2 (germline): GTSNPN, SVGIG (reference sequence). V shed 3 bases and J shed 7 bases, with 18 bases lying between them. The CDR3 length is 14 residues.

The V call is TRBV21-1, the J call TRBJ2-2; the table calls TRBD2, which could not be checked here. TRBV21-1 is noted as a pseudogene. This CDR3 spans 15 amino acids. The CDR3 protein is CASSIRGEVVGELFF. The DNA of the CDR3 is TGTGCCAGCAGCATCCGGGGGGAAGTGGTCGGGGAGCTGTTTTTT.

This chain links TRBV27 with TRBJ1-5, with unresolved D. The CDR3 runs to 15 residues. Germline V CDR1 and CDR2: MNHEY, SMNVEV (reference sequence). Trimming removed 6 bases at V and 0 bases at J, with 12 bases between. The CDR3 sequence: CASSREGSSNQPQHF. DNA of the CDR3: TGTGCCAGCAGCCGAGAGGGTAGTAGCAATCAGCCCCAGCATTTT.

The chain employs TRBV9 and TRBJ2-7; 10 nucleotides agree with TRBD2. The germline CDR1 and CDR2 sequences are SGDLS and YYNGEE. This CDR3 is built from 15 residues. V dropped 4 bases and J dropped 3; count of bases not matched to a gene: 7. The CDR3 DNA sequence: TGTGCCAGCAGCCCAAGGACTAGCGGATACTACGAGCAGTACTTC. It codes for CASSPRTSGYYEQYF.

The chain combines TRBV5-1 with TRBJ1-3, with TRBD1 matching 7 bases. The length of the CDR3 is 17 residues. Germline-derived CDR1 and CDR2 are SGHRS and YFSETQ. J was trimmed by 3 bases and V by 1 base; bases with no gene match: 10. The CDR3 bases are TGCGCCAGCAGCTTGTTATACAGGGGAGTTGATGGAAACACCATATATTTT. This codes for CASSLLYRGVDGNTIYF.

The CDR3: CASSYRETQYF. The CDR3, as DNA: TGTGCCAGCAGCTATCGGGAGACCCAGTACTTC. The chain uses TRBV5-6 and TRBJ2-5; D gene uncertain. This CDR3 region has 11 residues. V gave up 3 bases and J gave up 5 bases, with 5 bases separating them. The germline gives CDR1 SGHDT, CDR2 YYEEEE. The full variable domain, completed using reference TRBV5-6 and TRBJ2-5, is DAGVTQSPTHLIKTRGQQVTLRCSPKSGHDTVSWYQQALGQGPQFIFQYYEEEERQRGNFPDRFSGHQFPNYSSELNVNALLLGDSALYLCASSYRETQYFGPGTRLLVL.

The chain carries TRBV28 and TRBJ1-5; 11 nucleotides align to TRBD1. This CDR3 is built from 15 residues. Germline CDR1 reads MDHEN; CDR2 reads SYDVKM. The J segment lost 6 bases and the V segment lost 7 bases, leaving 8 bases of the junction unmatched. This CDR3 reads CASTQGQGVAQPQHF. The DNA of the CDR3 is TGTGCCAGCACCCAGGGACAGGGGGTCGCTCAGCCCCAGCATTTT. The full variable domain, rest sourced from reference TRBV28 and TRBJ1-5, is DVKVTQSSRYLVKRTGEKVFLECVQDMDHENMFWYRQDPGLGLRLIYFSYDVKMKEKGDIPEGYSVSREKKERFSLILESASTNQTSMYLCASTQGQGVAQPQHFGDGTRLSIL.

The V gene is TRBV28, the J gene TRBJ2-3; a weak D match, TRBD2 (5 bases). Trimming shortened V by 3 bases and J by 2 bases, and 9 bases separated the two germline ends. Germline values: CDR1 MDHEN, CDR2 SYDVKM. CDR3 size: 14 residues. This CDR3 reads CASSLVTTTDTQYF. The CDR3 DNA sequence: TGTGCCAGCAGTTTGGTGACTACCACAGATACGCAGTATTTT.

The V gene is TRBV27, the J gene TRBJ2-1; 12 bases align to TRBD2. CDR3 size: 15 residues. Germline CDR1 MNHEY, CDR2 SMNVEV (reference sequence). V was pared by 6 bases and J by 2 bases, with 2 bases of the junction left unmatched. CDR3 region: CASRGTSGPYNEQFF. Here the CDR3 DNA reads TGTGCCAGCAGGGGGACTAGCGGGCCCTACAATGAGCAGTTCTTC.

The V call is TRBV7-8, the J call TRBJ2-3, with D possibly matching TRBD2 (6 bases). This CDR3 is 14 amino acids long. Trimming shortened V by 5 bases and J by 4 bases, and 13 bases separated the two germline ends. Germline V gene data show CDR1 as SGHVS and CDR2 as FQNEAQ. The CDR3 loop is CASSPQPGADTQYF. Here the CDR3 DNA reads TGTGCCAGCAGCCCCCAACCGGGAGCAGATACGCAGTATTTT.

The DNA for the CDR3 is TGTGCCAGCAGTTTACGGGGGTCCCTCGGGATTAAGAATGAGCAGTTCTTC. Amino acid sequence: CASSLRGSLGIKNEQFF. J is TRBJ2-1 and V is TRBV28, with a possible D match to TRBD2 (6 bases). The CDR3 is 17 amino acids. CDR1 MDHEN and CDR2 SYDVKM come from the germline V gene. Deletions cut 2 bases from V and 7 bases from J, with 21 bases between. The complete variable domain, with remaining parts taken from reference TRBV28 and TRBJ2-1, reads DVKVTQSSRYLVKRTGEKVFLECVQDMDHENMFWYRQDPGLGLRLIYFSYDVKMKEKGDIPEGYSVSREKKERFSLILESASTNQTSMYLCASSLRGSLGIKNEQFFGPGTRLTVL.

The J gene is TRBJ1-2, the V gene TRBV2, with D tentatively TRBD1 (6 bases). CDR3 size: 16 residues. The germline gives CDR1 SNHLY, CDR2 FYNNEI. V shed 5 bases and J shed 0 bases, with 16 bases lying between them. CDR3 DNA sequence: TGTGCCAGCAGTCTTATGCCGACAGGAGCTAACTATGGCTACACCTTC. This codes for CASSLMPTGANYGYTF.

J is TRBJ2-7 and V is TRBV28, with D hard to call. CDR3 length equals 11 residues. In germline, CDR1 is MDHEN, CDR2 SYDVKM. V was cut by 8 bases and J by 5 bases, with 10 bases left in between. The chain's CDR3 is CASHRDNEQYF. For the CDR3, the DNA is TGTGCCAGCCATCGAGACAACGAGCAGTACTTC.

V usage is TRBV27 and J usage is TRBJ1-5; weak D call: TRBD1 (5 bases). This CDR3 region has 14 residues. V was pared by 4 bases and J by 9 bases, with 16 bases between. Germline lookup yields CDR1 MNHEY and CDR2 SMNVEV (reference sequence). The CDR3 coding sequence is TGTGCCAGCAGTTCTACAATGGGGCGTTTGCCCCAGCATTTT. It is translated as CASSSTMGRLPQHF.

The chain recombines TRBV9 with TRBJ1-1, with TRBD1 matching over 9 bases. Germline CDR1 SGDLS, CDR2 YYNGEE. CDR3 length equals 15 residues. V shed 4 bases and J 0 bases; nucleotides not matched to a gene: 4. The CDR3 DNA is TGTGCCAGCAGCTCCGGGACAGGGTTGAACACTGAAGCTTTCTTT. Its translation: CASSSGTGLNTEAFF.

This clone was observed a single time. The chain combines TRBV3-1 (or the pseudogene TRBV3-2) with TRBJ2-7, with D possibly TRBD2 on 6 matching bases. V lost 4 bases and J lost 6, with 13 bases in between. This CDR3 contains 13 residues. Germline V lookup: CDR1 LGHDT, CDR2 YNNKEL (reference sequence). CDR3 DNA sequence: TGTGCCAGCAGCCCCGCACCGACTAGCGAGCAGTACTTC. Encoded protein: CASSPAPTSEQYF.

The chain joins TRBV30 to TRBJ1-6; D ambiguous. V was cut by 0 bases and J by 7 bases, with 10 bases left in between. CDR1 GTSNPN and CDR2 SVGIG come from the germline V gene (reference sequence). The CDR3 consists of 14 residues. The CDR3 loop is CAWSVTSSNSPLHF. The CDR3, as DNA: TGTGCCTGGAGTGTAACCAGTTCCAATTCACCCCTCCACTTT.

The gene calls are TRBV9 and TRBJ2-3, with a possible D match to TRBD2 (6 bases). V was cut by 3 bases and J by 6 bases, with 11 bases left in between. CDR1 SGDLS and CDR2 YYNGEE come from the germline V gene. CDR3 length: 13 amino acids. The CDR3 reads CASSAGRGDTQYF. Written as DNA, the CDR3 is TGTGCCAGCAGCGCCGGCCGGGGGGATACGCAGTATTTT.

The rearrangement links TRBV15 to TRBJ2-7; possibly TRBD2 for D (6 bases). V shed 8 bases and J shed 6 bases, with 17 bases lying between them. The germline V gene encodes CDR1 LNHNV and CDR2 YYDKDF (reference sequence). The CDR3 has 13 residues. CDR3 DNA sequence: TGTGCCACCGGTCCGGGACTCCAAGGCGAGCAGTACTTC. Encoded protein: CATGPGLQGEQYF.

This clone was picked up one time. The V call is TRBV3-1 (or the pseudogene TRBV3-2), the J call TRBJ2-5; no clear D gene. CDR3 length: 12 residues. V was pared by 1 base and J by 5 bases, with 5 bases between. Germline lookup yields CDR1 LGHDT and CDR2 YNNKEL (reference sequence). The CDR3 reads CASSQGPETQYF. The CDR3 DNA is TGTGCCAGCAGCCAAGGTCCTGAGACCCAGTACTTC.

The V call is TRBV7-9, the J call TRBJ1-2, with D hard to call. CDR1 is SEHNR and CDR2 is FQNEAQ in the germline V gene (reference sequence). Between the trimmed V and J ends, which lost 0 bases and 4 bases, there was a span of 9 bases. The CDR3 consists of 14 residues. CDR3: CASSLADGVYGYTF. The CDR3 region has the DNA TGTGCCAGCAGCTTAGCGGACGGGGTCTATGGCTACACCTTC.

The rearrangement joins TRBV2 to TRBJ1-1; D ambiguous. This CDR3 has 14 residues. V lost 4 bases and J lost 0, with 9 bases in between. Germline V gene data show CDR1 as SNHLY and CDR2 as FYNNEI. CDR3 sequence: CASSVTRVNTEAFF. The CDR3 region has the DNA TGTGCCAGCAGTGTAACTCGAGTGAACACTGAAGCTTTCTTT. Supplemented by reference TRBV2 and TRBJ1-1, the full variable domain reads EPEVTQTPSHQVTQMGQEVILRCVPISNHLYFYWYRQILGQKVEFLVSFYNNEISEKSEIFDDQFSVERPDGSNFTLKIRSTKLEDSAMYFCASSVTRVNTEAFFGQGTRLTVV.

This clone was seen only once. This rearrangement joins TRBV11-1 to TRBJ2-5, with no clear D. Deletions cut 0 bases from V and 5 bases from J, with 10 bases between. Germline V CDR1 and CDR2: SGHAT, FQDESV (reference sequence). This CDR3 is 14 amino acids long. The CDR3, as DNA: TGTGCCAGCAGCTTAGCACCCTCCCGGGAGACCCAGTACTTC. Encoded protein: CASSLAPSRETQYF.